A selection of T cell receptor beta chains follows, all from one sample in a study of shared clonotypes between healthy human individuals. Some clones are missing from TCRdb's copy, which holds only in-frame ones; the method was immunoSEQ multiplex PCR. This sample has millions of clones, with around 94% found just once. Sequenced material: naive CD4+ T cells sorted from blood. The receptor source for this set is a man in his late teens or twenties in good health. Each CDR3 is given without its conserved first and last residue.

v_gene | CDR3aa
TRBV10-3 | AISESGLAGNIEF
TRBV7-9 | AIPGGTGTDTQY
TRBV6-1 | ASSPGYGYT
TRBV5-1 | ASSLLAGEGEKLF
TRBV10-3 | AIADRPESLNTEAF
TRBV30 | AWSAGVEQF
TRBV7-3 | ASSFGQGWNSPLH
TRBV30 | AWGRVSRGRYEQY
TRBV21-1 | ASSSRCREFKNIQY
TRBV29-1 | SVEGEGSSRGNYGYT
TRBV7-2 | ASSLVIIGDSYEQY
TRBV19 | ASRVADTQY
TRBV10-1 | ASSDRGPDGTQY
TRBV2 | ASKETANEKLF
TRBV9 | ASSVEFAGGHTQY
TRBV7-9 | ASSKASGRALSADTQY
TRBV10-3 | AALAGGYGEQF
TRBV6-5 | ASSTGGKQY
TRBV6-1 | ASSVRTDQNTEAF
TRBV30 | AWGETNTEAF
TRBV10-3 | AISGEVRNEQF